The source of this TCR beta chain is a study of OX40 agonist ivuxolimab in advanced cancers. Whole-study context: An agonistic human IgG2 monoclonal antibody against OX40 (CD134) was given. General study findings and limits: At 0.1 to 3.0 mg/kg and by week 6, CD4+ and CD8+ T cells in the blood had expanded clonally. Expanded clones were, on average, more numerous in CD8+ T cells than in CD4+.

For this clone: The antigen remains undetermined.

Method: immunoSEQ multiplex PCR; TCRdb's copy keeps in-frame clones and lacks some. The profile shows tens of thousands of clones, 92% of them singletons. V shed 3 bases and J 7 bases; nucleotides not matched to a gene: 9. The length of the CDR3 is 16 residues. Germline values: CDR1 LNHNV, CDR2 YYDKDF (reference sequence). This sequence originates from an adult with an advanced solid tumor such as melanoma, head and neck, liver or kidney cancer. The sequencing used CD4+ or CD8+ T cells sorted from blood, collected in a trial of the OX40 agonist ivuxolimab. This chain connects TRBV15 to TRBJ2-7, with 13 bases that match TRBD2. The CDR3 DNA follows: TGTGCCACCAGCAGCCGGACTAGCGGGGGTCTGCGGGAGCAGTACTTC. Its translation: CATSSRTSGGLREQYF.